These 23 T cell receptor beta chains were sequenced from one sample in a study of PD-1 blockade in classical Hodgkin lymphoma (dated by TCRdb to 2018 to 2020). The intended sense of this specimen's time point label: newly diagnosed, previously untreated cHL patient sample. The method behind the library was the immunoSEQ multiplex PCR assay. Imported from immuneACCESS, the table was reduced by TCRdb to in-frame sequences with V and J called. These copies leave out some clones; in studies compared against another copy, an unresolved V gene accounts for under half, and the cause of the remainder is not known. The sample table records about 30,000 clones; approximately 94% of these occur just once. 2% to 2.5% of the sample rests with the top ten. Sequencing was done on a sample of peripheral blood mononuclear cells (PBMCs). The receptor source for this set is a human donor with classical Hodgkin lymphoma.

The chain is built from TRBV19 and TRBJ1-4; 7 nucleotides agree with TRBD1. V trimming: 6 bases; J trimming: 3 bases; junction bases outside the gene matches: 1. The germline V gene encodes CDR1 LNHDA and CDR2 SQIVND (reference sequence). CDR3 length equals 13 residues. This chain's CDR3 is CASSDRANEKLFF. The CDR3 DNA follows: TGTGCCAGTAGCGACAGGGCTAATGAAAAACTGTTTTTT.

The V gene is TRBV11-2, the J gene TRBJ2-5; a weak D match, TRBD1 (5 bases). The germline V gene has CDR1 SGHAT and CDR2 FQNNGV. V shed 8 bases and J shed 5 bases, with 21 bases lying between them. The CDR3 is 15 amino acids. CDR3 coding DNA: TGTGCCAGCGCTTTTAACCAGGGTTCCGGGGAGACCCAGTACTTC. It translates to CASAFNQGSGETQYF. Variable domain in full (rest from reference TRBV11-2 and TRBJ2-5): EAGVAQSPRYKIIEKRQSVAFWCNPISGHATLYWYQQILGQGPKLLIQFQNNGVVDDSQLPKDRFSAERLKGVDSTLKIQPAKLEDSAVYLCASAFNQGSGETQYFGPGTRLLVL.

The rearrangement links TRBV11-2 to TRBJ2-1; 7 bases are a match to TRBD2. Germline assignment: CDR1 SGHAT and CDR2 FQNNGV. The CDR3 is 16 amino acids. Germline trimming cut 0 bases from V and 5 bases from J; bases unmatched to any gene: 7. The CDR3 bases are TGTGCCAGCAGCTTAGATTCTAGCGGAGCTGACAATGAGCAGTTCTTC. Its protein is CASSLDSSGADNEQFF.

This chain uses TRBV2 with TRBJ1-2; D unresolved. The V gene's germline CDR1 is SNHLY and CDR2 FYNNEI. The V and J ends lost 2 bases and 6 bases respectively, with 13 bases between them. This CDR3 is 14 amino acids long. The chain's CDR3 is CASSEQNLGNGYTF. The CDR3 bases are TGTGCCAGCAGTGAACAGAATCTAGGGAATGGCTACACCTTC.

V is TRBV28 and J is TRBJ1-1; D remains unclear. The length of the CDR3 is 12 residues. CDR1 is MDHEN, CDR2 SYDVKM, per germline. V shed 10 bases and J shed 1 base, with 10 bases lying between them. CDR3 region: CATGRWNTEAFF. DNA for the CDR3: TGTGCCACCGGACGGTGGAACACTGAAGCTTTCTTT.

The chain has TRBV5-4 and TRBJ1-2, with D hard to call. V lost 5 bases, J lost 3 bases, and 11 bases lay in between. This CDR3 is built from 13 residues. Germline CDR1 SGHNT, CDR2 YYREEE (reference sequence). The CDR3 DNA reads as TGTGCCAGCAGGCAGACGGGATACTATGGCTACACCTTC. Amino acid sequence: CASRQTGYYGYTF.

The CDR3 nucleotides read TGTGCCAGCAGCTTGTTCTTTGGAGAGACCCAGTACTTC. Its translation: CASSLFFGETQYF. V is TRBV5-4 and J is TRBJ2-5; D is uncertain. Germline loops: CDR1 SGHNT, CDR2 YYREEE (reference sequence). V gave up 1 base and J gave up 4 bases, with 8 bases separating them. The CDR3 length is 13 residues.

The CDR3 DNA reads as TGTGCCAGCAGTTGGGGGGTTGGCACTGAAGCTTTCTTT. The encoded protein is CASSWGVGTEAFF. The chain carries TRBV27 and TRBJ1-1; TRBD1 might be the D (5 bases). V was shortened by 4 bases and J by 4 bases, with 10 bases between the two germline ends. Germline assignment: CDR1 MNHEY and CDR2 SMNVEV (reference sequence). CDR3 length: 13 residues.

The CDR3 is CSVELTGGGQPQHF. The CDR3 nucleotides read TGCAGCGTTGAACTTACAGGGGGAGGTCAGCCCCAGCATTTT. J is TRBJ1-5 and V is TRBV29-1, with 8 bases lining up with TRBD1. The trim removed 2 bases at V and 6 bases at J, leaving 6 bases unmatched. Germline loops: CDR1 SQVTM, CDR2 ANQGSEA. The CDR3 covers 14 residues.

The chain links TRBV4-2 to TRBJ1-4; D uncertain. This CDR3 region has 13 residues. Per germline, CDR1 LGHNA and CDR2 YNFKEQ. V lost 0 bases and J 8 bases, leaving 7 bases between the germline ends. CDR3 residues: CASSQDTGEKLFF. As DNA, the CDR3 is TGTGCCAGCAGCCAAGATACTGGCGAAAAACTGTTTTTT.

The chain has TRBV4-2 and TRBJ2-1; 8 positions agree with TRBD2. V shed 5 bases, J shed 8 bases, and the junction held 11 bases outside the gene matches. The CDR3 consists of 15 residues. Germline-derived CDR1 and CDR2 are LGHNA and YNFKEQ. The CDR3 spells CASSAGAGDSDEQFF. CDR3 DNA sequence: TGTGCCAGCAGCGCGGGAGCGGGGGATTCTGATGAGCAGTTCTTC.

The CDR3 spells CASSLERARGTQYF. In DNA, the CDR3 is TGTGCCAGCAGCTTGGAGAGAGCTCGGGGGACCCAGTACTTC. V is TRBV5-4 and J is TRBJ2-5; weak D call: TRBD2 (5 bases). Deletions cut 0 bases from V and 7 bases from J, with 13 bases between. This CDR3 has 14 amino acids. Germline values: CDR1 SGHNT, CDR2 YYREEE (reference sequence).

CDR3 in DNA: TGTGCCAGCAGCTTAAGAGGCGGGGCCGGTTACGATACGCAGTATTTT. Translation: CASSLRGGAGYDTQYF. V is TRBV7-9 and J is TRBJ2-3; TRBD2 is a possible D gene (6 bases). Deletions cut 2 bases from V and 6 bases from J, with 18 bases between. Germline CDR1 is SEHNR and CDR2 is FQNEAQ (reference sequence). The CDR3 consists of 16 residues. The complete variable domain, with remaining parts taken from reference TRBV7-9 and TRBJ2-3, reads DTGVSQNPRHKITKRGQNVTFRCDPISEHNRLYWYRQTLGQGPEFLTYFQNEAQLEKSRLLSDRFSAERPKGSFSTLEIQRTEQGDSAMYLCASSLRGGAGYDTQYFGPGTRLTVL.

The rearrangement joins TRBV10-3 to TRBJ1-2; weak D call: TRBD1 (5 bases). Germline lookup yields CDR1 ENHRY and CDR2 SYGVKD. The V and J ends lost 6 bases and 5 bases respectively, with 7 bases between them. CDR3 length: 11 amino acids. In nucleotides, the CDR3 is TGTGCCATCAGGGGGGGGTATGGCTACACCTTC. This gives the protein CAIRGGYGYTF.

This chain links TRBV29-1 with TRBJ1-1; D is undetermined. The V end was cut by 8 bases, the J end by 1 base, with 17 bases between. In germline, CDR1 is SQVTM, CDR2 ANQGSEA. The CDR3 runs to 14 residues. The CDR3 DNA reads TGCAGCTCCTACGGCAGAAATGGGAACACTGAAGCTTTCTTT. Protein: CSSYGRNGNTEAFF.

The chain carries TRBV7-8 and TRBJ2-3, with unresolved D. Germline CDR1 and CDR2: SGHVS and FQNEAQ. The CDR3 runs to 12 residues. Trimming shortened V by 5 bases and J by 2 bases, and 5 bases separated the two germline ends. Written as DNA, the CDR3 is TGTGCCAGCAGCCTACCCACAGATACGCAGTATTTT. As protein: CASSLPTDTQYF. Full variable domain (remainder filled in from reference TRBV7-8 and TRBJ2-3): GAGVSQSPRYKVAKRGQDVALRCDPISGHVSLFWYQQALGQGPEFLTYFQNEAQLDKSGLPSDRFFAERPEGSVSTLKIQRTQQEDSAVYLCASSLPTDTQYFGPGTRLTVL.

The chain employs TRBV2 and TRBJ1-1; D is perhaps TRBD1 (5 bases). From germline, CDR1 is SNHLY and CDR2 FYNNEI. The CDR3 sequence is 12 residues long. Trimming stripped 6 bases from V and 11 bases from J, with 16 bases between. The DNA of the CDR3 is TGTGCCAGCAGAGCAGGGCTATTGGACGCTTTCTTT. It codes for CASRAGLLDAFF.

The table lists this clone with a count of one. The V call is TRBV14, the J call TRBJ2-1; D tentatively reads TRBD1 or TRBD2 (5 bases each). CDR3 length equals 16 residues. Trimming stripped 4 bases from V and 6 bases from J, with 19 bases between. Germline CDR1 reads SGHDN; CDR2 reads FVKESK. For the CDR3, the DNA is TGTGCCAGCAGCCCCATCGGGGCGCGGTATGCCAATGAGCAGTTCTTC. Amino acids: CASSPIGARYANEQFF. The whole variable domain, filled in from reference TRBV14 and TRBJ2-1, reads EAGVTQFPSHSVIEKGQTVTLRCDPISGHDNLYWYRRVMGKEIKFLLHFVKESKQDESGMPNNRFLAERTGGTYSTLKVQPAELEDSGVYFCASSPIGARYANEQFFGPGTRLTVL.

In nucleotides, the CDR3 is TGTGCCAGCAGCTTGGTCGGATGGACCGGAAACACTGAAGCTTTCTTT. Translating it yields CASSLVGWTGNTEAFF. The chain carries TRBV5-6 and TRBJ1-1; no clear D. Trimming removed 0 bases at V and 2 bases at J, with 14 bases between. CDR1 SGHDT and CDR2 YYEEEE come from the germline V gene. CDR3 size: 16 residues.

This sequence joins TRBV5-4 and TRBJ2-5, with D perhaps assigned TRBD1 or TRBD2 (6 bases each). Germline CDR1 SGHNT, CDR2 YYREEE (reference sequence). V gave up 2 bases and J gave up 5 bases, with 19 bases separating them. The CDR3 extends over 16 amino acids. CDR3 protein: CASSFEGGGGWETQYF. CDR3 nucleotide sequence: TGTGCCAGCAGCTTCGAGGGAGGAGGGGGTTGGGAGACCCAGTACTTC.

V is TRBV7-7 and J is TRBJ2-5, with unresolved D. The CDR3 runs to 16 residues. Germline assignment: CDR1 SSHAT and CDR2 FNYEAQ (reference sequence). V gave up 1 base and J gave up 1 base, with 13 bases separating them. For the CDR3, the DNA is TGTGCCAGCAGCTTAGGCCTTGTGGCAGGCCAAGAGACCCAGTACTTC. It yields the protein CASSLGLVAGQETQYF.

This clone was seen only once. V is TRBV2 and J is TRBJ2-3; 11 nucleotides match TRBD2. This CDR3 comprises 16 residues. Per germline, CDR1 SNHLY and CDR2 FYNNEI. The V gene end was trimmed by 6 bases and the J gene end by 8 bases; junction bases not matched to a gene: 13. Here the CDR3 reads CASSELAGGHQSTQYF. DNA for the CDR3: TGTGCCAGCAGCGAATTAGCGGGAGGGCACCAGAGTACGCAGTATTTT.

This chain connects TRBV5-1 to TRBJ2-1; a possible D gene is TRBD1 (6 bases). The CDR3 contains 14 residues. Per the germline V gene, CDR1 is SGHRS and CDR2 is YFSETQ. Between the trimmed V and J ends, which lost 0 bases and 6 bases, there was a span of 10 bases. CDR3 nucleotide sequence: TGCGCCAGCAGCTTGGTACAGGGATTCAATGAGCAGTTCTTC. It specifies CASSLVQGFNEQFF.